A selection of T cell receptor beta chains follows, all from one sample in a study of blood T cell repertoires in COVID-19. Produced via immunoSEQ multiplex PCR; TCRdb's table is partial and in-frame only. The sample has 250,000 or so clones, over 75% seen once. The sequenced material came from PBMCs or T cells enriched from blood (not recorded which). The receptors derive from a woman under 40 who had been exposed to COVID-19. The CDR3 runs from the conserved cysteine through the conserved F or W. D genes are given only for firm matches. Only some rows state a clone size, as once, few, many or a class for expanded clones.

TRBV19	.	few	TRBJ2-1	TGTGCCAGTAGTATGTTACTCGTGGTAGCGGCCTACAATGAGCAGTTCTTC	CASSMLLVVAAYNEQFF
TRBV18	TRBD1	once	TRBJ2-7	TGTGCCAGCTCACGCAGACAGGGGGAGTTGTACGAGCAGTACTTC	CASSRRQGELYEQYF
TRBV3-1/TRBV3-2	TRBD1	.	TRBJ1-3	TGTGCCAGCAGCCAAGGGACAGGGGCTGGAAACACCATATATTTT	CASSQGTGAGNTIYF
TRBV9	.	many	TRBJ2-7	TGTGCCAGCAGCGTAGATGGGGGGGAGCAGTACTTC	CASSVDGGEQYF
TRBV7-9	.	once	TRBJ1-4	TGTGCCAGCAGCGTAGCGACGGGGGATAATGAAAAACTGTTTTTT	CASSVATGDNEKLFF
TRBV24-1	.	once	TRBJ2-5	TGTGCCACCAGTGAACCAAGACTAGGTGGACAAGAGACCCAGTACTTC	CATSEPRLGGQETQYF
TRBV7-2	.	.	TRBJ2-7	TGTGCCAGCAGCTTAGCACCCGATTCTACCGGGACTCCAGAATTTACCTACGAGCAGTACTTC	CASSLAPDSTGTPEFTYEQYF
TRBV6-4	.	.	TRBJ2-7	TGTGCCAGCACCACCTCCCCTAAAGGGGACGAGCAGTACTTC	CASTTSPKGDEQYF
TRBV7-2	.	.	TRBJ2-5	TGTGCCAGCAGCTTAGCGGGTGGGCGGGGAGAGACCCAGTACTTC	CASSLAGGRGETQYF
TRBV10-3	.	.	TRBJ1-5	TGTGCCATCAGTGAGTCGACTTATCAGCCCCAGCATTTT	CAISESTYQPQHF
TRBV4-1	.	once	TRBJ2-7	TGCGCCAGCAGCCAAGACGCAGGGAGGGAGCAGTACTTC	CASSQDAGREQYF
TRBV10-1	TRBD1	.	TRBJ2-7	TGCGCCAGCAGTGACCACCGGACAGGGAACGAGCAGTACTTC	CASSDHRTGNEQYF
TRBV6-6	TRBD2	.	TRBJ2-5	TGTGCCAGCAGTTCAACACTAGCGGGAGAGACCCAGTACTTC	CASSSTLAGETQYF
TRBV10-2	TRBD1	few	TRBJ2-3	TGCGCCAGCAGCCCCGACAGGGGTAGCACAGATACGCAGTATTTT	CASSPDRGSTDTQYF
TRBV10-1	.	.	TRBJ2-7	TGCGCCAGCAGTGCCTCCCCCTCCTACGAGCAGTACTTC	CASSASPSYEQYF
TRBV29-1	.	.	TRBJ2-5	TGCAGCACCAGGGTTAGGGAGACCCAGTACTTC	CSTRVRETQYF
TRBV5-3	TRBD1	.	TRBJ1-1	TGTGCCAGAAGCAGGCCACAGGGGGCGCAAGCAAACAAGAACACTGAAGCTTTCTTT	CARSRPQGAQANKNTEAFF
TRBV5-4	TRBD2	.	TRBJ2-3	TGTGCCAGCAGCGAGGCTAGCGGGAGGGCCTTTCAGGATACGCAGTATTTT	CASSEASGRAFQDTQYF
TRBV29-1	.	.	TRBJ1-2	TGCAGCGTTGGTGCAGGGGGCTACACCTTC	CSVGAGGYTF
TRBV7-9	.	.	TRBJ1-2	TGTGCCAGCAGTACCGACAGGCCTAACTCGCCCGCTAACTATGGCTACACCTTC	CASSTDRPNSPANYGYTF
TRBV19	TRBD1	.	TRBJ1-5	TGTGCCAGTAGTATAGGGGACAGGGCTCAGCCCCAGCATTTT	CASSIGDRAQPQHF
TRBV5-6	.	.	TRBJ1-2	TGTGCCAGCAGCTTAACAATTAACTATGGCTACACCTTC	CASSLTINYGYTF
TRBV7-3	.	.	TRBJ2-7	TGTGCCAGCAGCTTTGATAGGGGAAGCTACGAGCAGTACTTC	CASSFDRGSYEQYF
TRBV9	TRBD1	.	TRBJ2-3	TGTGCCAGCGGGGGACAGGGCAGCACAGATACGCAGTATTTT	CASGGQGSTDTQYF
TRBV2	TRBD2	.	TRBJ2-5	TGTGCCAGCAGTGAGGTAGCGGGAGGAGAGACCCAGTACTTC	CASSEVAGGETQYF
TRBV12-3/TRBV12-4	.	.	TRBJ1-6	TGTGCCAGCAGTTTAAGGACTGGCTCACCCCTCCACTTT	CASSLRTGSPLHF
TRBV4-2	.	.	TRBJ1-2	TGTGCCAGCAGCATAAACCCGGACAGCTATGGCTACACCTTC	CASSINPDSYGYTF
TRBV7-9	TRBD1	.	TRBJ2-5	TGTGCCAGCAGCTTAGGGGTCCTGACAGGGGGACAAGAGACCCAGTACTTC	CASSLGVLTGGQETQYF
TRBV27	.	.	TRBJ2-3	TGTGCCAGCAGTTTAAATTCTCCTAGCACAGATACGCAGTATTTT	CASSLNSPSTDTQYF
TRBV6-5	.	.	TRBJ1-2	TGTGCCAGCAGTTCACTAACCATCTATGGCTACACCTTC	CASSSLTIYGYTF
TRBV4-2	.	.	TRBJ2-7	TGTGCCAGCAGCCAGGGCATTACCGAGCAGTACTTC	CASSQGITEQYF
TRBV3-1/TRBV3-2	.	.	TRBJ2-5	TGTGCCAGCAGCCGGGGGGACTCTGAAGAGACCCAGTACTTC	CASSRGDSEETQYF
TRBV5-6	.	.	TRBJ1-4	TGTGCCAGCAGCTTGGCAGGGGATGAAAAACTGTTTTTT	CASSLAGDEKLFF
TRBV6-1	TRBD1	.	TRBJ1-5	TGTGCCAGCAGTGAGACAGGGGGCCAGCCCCAGCATTTT	CASSETGGQPQHF